Below are 3 T cell receptor beta chains sequenced from a single sample in a study of pediatric ulcerative colitis. Generated by immunoSEQ multiplex PCR, the TCRdb table keeps only in-frame clones and is missing some. The sample carries 30,000 to 40,000 clones, roughly 78% recorded once. The sequenced material came from blood. The receptors were gathered from a boy younger than 18 with severe ulcerative colitis.

The chain carries TRBV2 and TRBJ2-7; D possibly corresponds to TRBD1 (5 bases). The CDR3 is 13 amino acids. The V gene lost 6 bases and the J gene lost 5 bases, with 14 bases spanning the gap. Germline CDR1 is SNHLY and CDR2 is FYNNEI. As DNA, the CDR3 is TGTGCCAGCAGGGACAATCGCCGGAACGAGCAGTACTTC. Protein product: CASRDNRRNEQYF.

The chain has TRBV30 and TRBJ1-2, with 10 bases lining up with TRBD1. The CDR3 sequence is 17 residues long. Trimming cost V 4 bases and J 0 bases; bases outside gene matches: 11. Germline values: CDR1 GTSNPN, CDR2 SVGIG (reference sequence). CDR3 sequence reads: CAWNFRDRGFSNYGYTF. The CDR3 DNA follows: TGTGCCTGGAACTTTAGGGACAGGGGTTTCTCTAACTATGGCTACACCTTC.

The rearrangement uses TRBV6-5 and TRBJ1-5; D is unresolved. This CDR3 contains 13 residues. Deletions cut 6 bases from V and 4 bases from J, with 10 bases between. Germline V gene data show CDR1 as MNHEY and CDR2 as SVGAGI. CDR3 sequence reads: CASRLSRNQPQHF. CDR3 coding DNA: TGTGCCAGCAGGCTGTCAAGGAATCAGCCCCAGCATTTT.